This T cell receptor (beta chain) was recorded in a study of T cells expressing NK-cell markers. As for the study in general: Serological testing identified seven of the eight sequenced donors as HCMV-seropositive and one as seronegative.

Findings and limits, study-wide: The leading position in the CD3+CD56-NKG2C+ fraction of a handful of donors also went to these clonotypes.

Comments on this clonotype: Its target is unknown.

This CDR3 is built from 16 residues. The V gene's germline CDR1 is MNHEY and CDR2 SMNVEV (reference sequence). cDNA encoding TCR beta was synthesized via 5'RACE template switching incorporating UMIs. TCRdb re-called the 5' RACE reads and catalogs CDR3 proteins one per entry, DNA excluded. The sample features 500,000 or so distinct CDR3 sequences, with around 4% in its top ten. The sequenced sample was blood T cells: a sorted CD56 or NKG2C T cell subset, CD4+ or CD8+ T cells, or bulk PBMC T cells (not recorded which). The V and J genes are TRBV27 and TRBJ1-4. The source of this sequence is a man in his late teens or twenties in good health. The CDR3 loop reads CASSFRQVTTNEKLFF.